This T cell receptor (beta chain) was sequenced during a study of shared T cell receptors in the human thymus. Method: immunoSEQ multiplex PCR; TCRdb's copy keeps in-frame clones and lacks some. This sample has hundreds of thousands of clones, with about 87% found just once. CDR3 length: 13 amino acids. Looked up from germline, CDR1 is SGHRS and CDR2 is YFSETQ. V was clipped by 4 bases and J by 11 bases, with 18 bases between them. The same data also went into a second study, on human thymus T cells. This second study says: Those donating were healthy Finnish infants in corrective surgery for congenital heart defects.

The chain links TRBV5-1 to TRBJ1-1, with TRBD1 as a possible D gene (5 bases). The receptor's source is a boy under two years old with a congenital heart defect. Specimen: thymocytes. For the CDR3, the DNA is TGCGCCAGCAGCCACGGGGCTCTGGGGGGGGCTTTCTTT. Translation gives CASSHGALGGAFF.